This note documents a single T cell receptor beta chain sequence. After re-calling the 5' RACE reads, TCRdb lists one entry per CDR3 protein, DNA absent. This sample contains some 280,000 distinct CDR3 sequences. The sample is drawn from a study of T cells expressing NK-cell markers. Study-wide background: The study drew TCR beta repertoires from sorted CD3+CD56+NKG2C+, CD3+CD56+NKG2C- and CD3+CD56-NKG2C+ T cells.

The germline CDR1 and CDR2 sequences are SGHDN and FVKESK. The CDR3 totals 15 residues. The rearrangement joins TRBV14 to TRBJ2-1; the D call of TRBD2 rests on TCRdb alone, since no DNA is present to check it. This clonotype originated in a man between 18 and 29 years old in good health. Specimen: blood T cells: a sorted CD56 or NKG2C T cell subset, CD4+ or CD8+ T cells, or bulk PBMC T cells (not recorded which). CDR3 in amino acids: CASSQDRDFYNEQFF. Drawing the rest from reference TRBV14 and TRBJ2-1, the complete variable domain is EAGVTQFPSHSVIEKGQTVTLRCDPISGHDNLYWYRRVMGKEIKFLLHFVKESKQDESGMPNNRFLAERTGGTYSTLKVQPAELEDSGVYFCASSQDRDFYNEQFFGPGTRLTVL.